The rows below give T cell receptor beta chains drawn from one sample of a study of blood T cell repertoires in COVID-19. Generated by immunoSEQ multiplex PCR, the TCRdb table keeps only in-frame clones and is missing some. The data contain some 250,000 clones, more than 70% of them singletons. The sample consisted of peripheral blood. The receptor set was obtained from a woman younger than 30 with acute or convalescent COVID-19. The conserved cysteine and the conserved F or W are not part of the CDR3 here. Fields, in order: CDR3 protein, V gene.

CDR3: ASTIGASDEQF
V: TRBV12-3/TRBV12-4

CDR3: ASRIPTGVSDTQY
V: TRBV28

CDR3: ASSPIIRRGTGELF
V: TRBV3-1/TRBV3-2

CDR3: ASSSRGTGELF
V: TRBV13

CDR3: ASSQGIRGAAF
V: TRBV14

CDR3: ASSLRANEQF
V: TRBV7-2

CDR3: ASRTSGILYNEQF
V: TRBV6-5

CDR3: ASSLSSSGNQETQY
V: TRBV7-9

CDR3: ASSSRTNTDTQY
V: TRBV7-3

CDR3: ATSKILTGLPDTQY
V: TRBV15

CDR3: ASSSRTFQPQH
V: TRBV27